Here is one T cell receptor beta chain with its context. The protocol was immunoSEQ multiplex PCR, while the TCRdb copy is restricted to in-frame clones and leaves out a portion. The profile shows under 85,000 clones, approximately 93% of them singletons. This sample was taken from a study of control samples from healthy donors and cancer patients. Between the trimmed V and J ends, which lost 5 bases and 7 bases, there was a span of 18 bases. The CDR3 extends over 15 amino acids. Germline CDR1 and CDR2: MNHNY and SVGAGI (reference sequence). The sequencing sample was made of PBMCs. This sequence was found in a woman aged 40 to 50 with lung cancer. The rearrangement joins TRBV6-6 to TRBJ1-5; D perhaps matches TRBD1 (6 bases). The chain's CDR3 is CASSPPGGGTQPQHF. Written as DNA, the CDR3 is TGTGCCAGCAGTCCACCCGGGGGGGGCACGCAGCCCCAGCATTTT.